There are a few counts of the clone carrying this T cell receptor beta chain. The target antigen is unknown. This sample stems from a study of T-cell memory formation after mild COVID-19. Overall study context: TCR clusters were mostly donor specific.

This CDR3 region has 13 residues. Trimming removed 5 bases at V and 10 bases at J, with 12 bases between. In germline, CDR1 is MNHEY, CDR2 SVGAGI. MiXCR, run by TCRdb on the 5' RACE reads, gives a single entry per CDR3 protein. The repertoire includes tens of thousands of distinct CDR3 sequences, under 7.5% of them detected once, and 1.4% to 1.5% sits in the top ten. Whole-study results and caveats: Later expanders leaned toward CD4+, whereas clones contracting from day 15 to 85 were balanced CD4/CD8. Within pre-infection memory, some responding clones were found, suggesting cross-reactive memory joined.

This sequence was found in a young man who had mild COVID-19 (a few samples of this study predate the infection). Cell type and time point are not known. The chain combines TRBV6-5 with TRBJ1-6, with D perhaps matching TRBD1 (5 bases). The sequenced sample consisted of PBMCs or a T cell subset sorted from them (not recorded which). The CDR3 DNA reads TGTGCCAGCAGTACAGGAGGCGGATCACCCCTCCACTTT. This codes for CASSTGGGSPLHF.